A selection of T cell receptor beta chains follows, all from one sample in a study of beta chain features in type 1 diabetes. Clones were sequenced by immunoSEQ multiplex PCR, and TCRdb holds only the in-frame ones, with some missing. The sample holds roughly 250,000 clones, around 10% seen once. Sequenced material: naive CD4+ T cells from blood. The source of these receptors is a woman aged 18-35 years in good health. Both conserved end residues are part of each CDR3. The order of the fields is J gene, clone size, V gene, D gene, CDR3 DNA, CDR3 protein. D genes are given only for firm matches. Size values are once, few and many counts, or a class for expanded clones, and some rows have none.

TRBJ2-3 | few | TRBV9 | . | TGTGCCAGCAGCCCCCACGCGCAGGGTTTCGATACGCAGTATTTT | CASSPHAQGFDTQYF
TRBJ2-5 | . | TRBV25-1 | TRBD1 | TGTGCCAGCAGTGACTACAGGGGGTTCCAAGAGACCCAGTACTTC | CASSDYRGFQETQYF
TRBJ1-5 | . | TRBV6-6 | . | TGTGCCAGCAGTTACTCGGGGCTAGAAAATCAGCCCCAGCATTTT | CASSYSGLENQPQHF
TRBJ2-5 | many | TRBV29-1 | . | TGCAGCGTTGATTTCGCGGAGACCCAGTACTTC | CSVDFAETQYF
TRBJ1-2 | . | TRBV9 | . | TGTGCCAGCAGCGTAGTGGACTTTAACTATGGCTACACCTTC | CASSVVDFNYGYTF
TRBJ2-4 | few | TRBV11-3 | . | TGTGCCAGCAGCGTCACAGGGTTGAACATTCAGTACTTC | CASSVTGLNIQYF
TRBJ2-5 | . | TRBV6-5 | TRBD1 | TGTGCCAGCAGTTACGGGACAGGGCAAGAGACCCAGTACTTC | CASSYGTGQETQYF
TRBJ2-3 | . | TRBV5-1 | TRBD1 | TGCGCCAGCAGCCTCCTCCGACAGGGGTCGGCAGATACGCAGTATTTT | CASSLLRQGSADTQYF
TRBJ1-2 | . | TRBV6-1 | TRBD1 | TGTGCCTCTAACGATGGGACAGCCAAATATTATGGCTACACCTTC | CASNDGTAKYYGYTF
TRBJ2-1 | . | TRBV10-3 | TRBD1 | TGTGCCATCAGTCCCCGGGACAGGGAGCATCATGAGCAGTTCTTC | CAISPRDREHHEQFF
TRBJ2-2 | . | TRBV18 | TRBD1 | TGTGCCAGCTCATTCGGACAGGGAGGCCTCACCGGGGAGCTGTTTTTT | CASSFGQGGLTGELFF
TRBJ2-1 | many | TRBV7-2 | TRBD2 | TGTGCCAGCAGCAGACTAGCGGGAGATAGGCAGTTCTTC | CASSRLAGDRQFF
TRBJ2-5 | . | TRBV2 | . | TGTGCCAGCAGTGCGGGTCCCCAAGAGACCCAGTACTTC | CASSAGPQETQYF
TRBJ2-3 | many | TRBV29-1 | TRBD1 | TGCAGCGCATCGGGACAGGGAAGCACAGATACGCAGTATTTT | CSASGQGSTDTQYF
TRBJ2-3 | few | TRBV5-4 | TRBD2 | TGTGCCAGCAGCTTAGGGGTAGCGGGAGGTCTCACAGATACGCAGTATTTT | CASSLGVAGGLTDTQYF
TRBJ2-7 | . | TRBV27 | TRBD1 | TGTGCCAGCAGCCGACAGGGTGCGACCTACGAGCAGTACTTC | CASSRQGATYEQYF
TRBJ2-7 | few | TRBV30 | TRBD2 | TGTGCCTGGGTAGCGGGAGGGCCCTCCTACGAGCAGTACTTC | CAWVAGGPSYEQYF